Shown below are 31 T cell receptor beta chains from a single sample sequenced in a study of Graves' ophthalmopathy and Graves' hyperthyroidism. Researchers took RNA transcripts and amplified TCR beta CDR3 regions from them. First-round RT-PCR relied on HTBI primers, and a second-round multiplex PCR came next. TCRdb redid the calling of the multiplex PCR reads with MiXCR, one entry per CDR3 protein. The sample has 600,000 to 950,000 distinct CDR3 sequences, approximately 40% seen once. Specimen: peripheral blood. These TCRs come from an adult man with Graves' ophthalmopathy.

The chain links TRBV7-9 to TRBJ1-1; 10 nucleotides match TRBD1. CDR3 length: 14 residues. J gave up 10 bases and V 6 bases, and 11 bases lay outside the gene matches. The germline V gene encodes CDR1 SEHNR and CDR2 FQNEAQ (reference sequence). The CDR3 region is CASRLGQGSEGAFF. CDR3 in DNA: TGTGCCAGCAGATTGGGACAGGGGTCCGAAGGAGCTTTCTTT.

This clonotype was seen a few times. This chain joins TRBV7-2 and TRBJ2-5, with 10 bases aligning to TRBD2. The CDR3 is 16 amino acids. Germline V gives CDR1 SGHTA, CDR2 FQGNSA. Trimming at V came to 7 bases and at J to 0 bases, leaving 8 bases not matched to a gene. The CDR3 here is CASTKRTSGYQETQYF. CDR3 nucleotides: TGTGCCAGCACCAAAAGGACTAGCGGATACCAAGAGACCCAGTACTTC.

The sample holds many counts of this clonotype. The chain is built from TRBV7-2 and TRBJ2-7; a weak D match, TRBD1 (5 bases). CDR3 length: 13 amino acids. From germline, CDR1 is SGHTA and CDR2 FQGNSA. V was cut by 5 bases and J by 3 bases, with 11 bases left in between. The DNA for the CDR3 is TGTGCCAGCAGCCCCCGGACACGCTACGAGCAGTACTTC. Protein: CASSPRTRYEQYF. Drawing the rest from reference TRBV7-2 and TRBJ2-7, the complete variable domain is GAGVSQSPSNKVTEKGKDVELRCDPISGHTALYWYRQSLGQGLEFLIYFQGNSAPDKSGLPSDRFSAERTGGSVSTLTIQRTQQEDSAVYLCASSPRTRYEQYFGPGTRLTVT.

The rearrangement links TRBV25-1 to TRBJ2-6, with 7 bases identical to TRBD1. The CDR3 length is 17 residues. After removal of 5 bases from V and 2 bases from J, the junction contained 9 bases not matched to a gene. Germline V lookup: CDR1 MGHDK, CDR2 SYGVNS. Here the CDR3 reads CASSFHRDRAGANVLTF. The CDR3 DNA is TGTGCCAGCAGTTTCCACCGAGACAGGGCTGGGGCCAACGTCCTGACTTTC.

This clonotype was observed many times. The rearrangement joins TRBV7-2 to TRBJ2-7; D unclear. The CDR3 covers 13 residues. V lost 5 bases and J lost 3, with 11 bases in between. Germline values: CDR1 SGHTA, CDR2 FQGNSA. The CDR3 sequence is CASSQEVSYEQYF. In DNA, the CDR3 is TGTGCCAGCAGCCAAGAGGTTAGCTACGAGCAGTACTTC.

This clonotype was picked up one time. The V call is TRBV19, the J call TRBJ1-1; D might be TRBD1 (6 bases). This CDR3 comprises 14 residues. The V gene's germline CDR1 is LNHDA and CDR2 SQIVND (reference sequence). The germline V and J ends were trimmed by 4 bases and 4 bases, with 13 bases remaining between them. CDR3 bases: TGTGCCAGTAGTAGAGCTGACAGGTGCACTGAAGCTTTCTTT. This codes for CASSRADRCTEAFF. The full variable domain, completed using reference TRBV19 and TRBJ1-1, is DGGITQSPKYLFRKEGQNVTLSCEQNLNHDAMYWYRQDPGQGLRLIYYSQIVNDFQKGDIAEGYSVSREKKESFPLTVTSAQKNPTAFYLCASSRADRCTEAFFGQGTRLTVV.

This clonotype occurred a few times. J is TRBJ1-1 and V is TRBV25-1; the D gene is possibly TRBD1 (5 bases). The CDR3 is made up of 14 amino acids. V was trimmed by 7 bases and J by 0 bases, leaving 12 bases between them. Germline-derived CDR1 and CDR2 are MGHDK and SYGVNS. CDR3 region: CASIPGFMNTEAFF. The DNA for the CDR3 is TGTGCCAGCATTCCAGGGTTCATGAACACTGAAGCTTTCTTT. The full variable domain, rest sourced from reference TRBV25-1 and TRBJ1-1, is EADIYQTPRYLVIGTGKKITLECSQTMGHDKMYWYQQDPGMELHLIHYSYGVNSTEKGDLSSESTVSRIRTEHFPLTLESARPSHTSQYLCASIPGFMNTEAFFGQGTRLTVV.

This clonotype was seen ten or more times. The V and J genes are TRBV16 and TRBJ1-5; TRBD1 matches 7 bases. The J segment lost 0 bases and the V segment lost 8 bases, leaving 4 bases of the junction unmatched. The germline V gene encodes CDR1 KGHSY and CDR2 FQNENV. This CDR3 comprises 14 residues. CDR3 DNA: TGTGCCAGCGGGACAGATTATAGCAATCAGCCCCAGCATTTT. Its protein product is CASGTDYSNQPQHF.

With regard to this clonotype: A read error may explain this, as a much larger clone is one base away. V usage is TRBV29-1 and J usage is TRBJ2-7; D may be TRBD2 (6 bases). In germline, CDR1 is SQVTM, CDR2 ANQGSEA. V lost 4 bases to trimming and J lost 3 bases, with 16 bases between them. There are 14 residues in the CDR3. Here the CDR3 DNA reads TGCAGCGTTGGGGGCGGGACTGCCGTCTACGAGCAGTACTTC. Its protein product is CSVGGGTAVYEQYF.

The chain carries TRBV7-9 and TRBJ1-2, with D unresolved. Germline lookup yields CDR1 SEHNR and CDR2 FQNEAQ (reference sequence). CDR3 length: 13 residues. V lost 5 bases and J 3 bases, leaving 10 bases between the germline ends. Written as DNA, the CDR3 is TGTGCCAGCAGCAGTCCGGTGGACTATGGCTACACCTTC. It specifies CASSSPVDYGYTF.

The chain has TRBV7-8 and TRBJ1-2; 7 bases line up with TRBD1. J was trimmed by 7 bases and V by 1 base; bases with no gene match: 9. CDR3 length: 15 residues. Looked up from germline, CDR1 is SGHVS and CDR2 is FQNEAQ. The CDR3 here is CASSLGATGSGGYTF. As DNA, the CDR3 is TGTGCCAGCAGCTTAGGAGCGACAGGGTCCGGTGGCTACACCTTC.

This chain joins TRBV4-3 and TRBJ2-7; D may be TRBD2 (6 bases). The germline V gene encodes CDR1 LGHNA and CDR2 YSLEER. V lost 0 bases and J 7 bases, leaving 10 bases between the germline ends. This CDR3 region has 13 residues. The CDR3: CASSQDWRGEQYF. As DNA, the CDR3 is TGCGCCAGCAGCCAAGATTGGAGGGGTGAGCAGTACTTC.

This clonotype occurred a few times. A much larger clone sits a single nucleotide away, making a read error possible. This chain links TRBV29-1 with TRBJ1-2; D is possibly TRBD1 (6 bases). Germline assignment: CDR1 SQVTM and CDR2 ANQGSEA. The V and J ends lost 0 bases and 3 bases respectively, with 14 bases between them. This CDR3 is 15 amino acids long. CDR3 DNA: TGCAGCGTTGAAGATGGGGGGCAGCCAGACTATGGCTACACCTTC. It specifies CSVEDGGQPDYGYTF.

The table lists this clonotype with a few counts. This chain uses TRBV7-9 with TRBJ2-2, with 8 bases lining up with TRBD2. This CDR3 spans 18 amino acids. The V gene's germline CDR1 is SEHNR and CDR2 FQNEAQ (reference sequence). The ends lost 5 bases at V and 6 bases at J; junction bases unmatched: 17. CDR3 in DNA: TGTGCCAGCAGCAAACGCGAACCGGGACTAGATTTATCCGGGGAGCTGTTTTTT. Protein: CASSKREPGLDLSGELFF.

The chain recombines TRBV29-1 with TRBJ2-7; 12 nucleotides match TRBD2. Per the germline V gene, CDR1 is SQVTM and CDR2 is ANQGSEA. The CDR3 sequence is 14 residues long. The V and J ends lost 3 bases and 3 bases, in that order; junction bases with no gene match: 3. The CDR3 here is CSVDGLAGRYEQYF. The CDR3 region has the DNA TGCAGCGTTGACGGACTAGCGGGACGCTACGAGCAGTACTTC.

This clonotype was counted many times. V is TRBV7-3 and J is TRBJ1-2; perhaps TRBD1 as D (6 bases). V lost 5 bases, J lost 6 bases, and 13 bases lay in between. CDR3 size: 13 residues. From germline, CDR1 is SGHTA and CDR2 FQGTGA. The CDR3 spells CASSPTGRDGYTF. CDR3 bases: TGTGCCAGCAGCCCAACAGGGAGGGATGGCTACACCTTC.

V usage is TRBV20-1 and J usage is TRBJ2-6; tentatively, D is TRBD2 (7 bases). Germline CDR1 and CDR2: DFQATT and SNEGSKA (reference sequence). Between the trimmed V and J ends, which lost 7 bases and 1 base, there was a span of 23 bases. The CDR3 covers 18 residues. Here the CDR3 reads CSVRGGGGLKSGANVLTF. The CDR3 nucleotides read TGCAGTGTTCGCGGGGGCGGGGGCCTAAAATCTGGGGCCAACGTCCTGACTTTC.

This clonotype was counted at least ten times. This sequence joins TRBV19 and TRBJ1-1; D call uncertain. Trimming pared 10 bases from V and 4 bases from J, leaving 10 bases between. The CDR3 is 11 residues long. Germline CDR1 and CDR2: LNHDA and SQIVND (reference sequence). The CDR3 DNA is TGTGCCACTCGATCCGTCACTGAAGCTTTCTTT. It specifies CATRSVTEAFF. Full variable domain (rest looked up from reference TRBV19 and TRBJ1-1): DGGITQSPKYLFRKEGQNVTLSCEQNLNHDAMYWYRQDPGQGLRLIYYSQIVNDFQKGDIAEGYSVSREKKESFPLTVTSAQKNPTAFYLCATRSVTEAFFGQGTRLTVV.

The sample holds many counts of this clonotype. The chain employs TRBV20-1 and TRBJ1-2; 11 bases align to TRBD1. The V gene's germline CDR1 is DFQATT and CDR2 SNEGSKA (reference sequence). The CDR3 is made up of 14 amino acids. CDR3 region: CSTKTLDRGRGYTF. The CDR3 DNA reads TGCAGCACTAAGACCCTGGACAGGGGGCGAGGCTACACCTTC.

As to this clonotype: One end of the junction fails to match germline, which may point to a read error. This rearrangement joins TRBV10-3 to TRBJ2-5; 13 positions agree with TRBD2. The V gene's germline CDR1 is ENHRY and CDR2 SYGVKD. The CDR3 is 14 amino acids. Here the CDR3 DNA reads TGTGCCAGACTAGCGGGAGGTCACCAAGAGACCCAGTGCTTC. Translated: CARLAGGHQETQCF.

This rearrangement joins TRBV7-9 to TRBJ2-7; tentative D call: TRBD2 (6 bases). There are 14 residues in the CDR3. The V gene lost 4 bases and the J gene lost 6 bases, with 16 bases spanning the gap. CDR1 is SEHNR, CDR2 FQNEAQ, per germline (reference sequence). For the CDR3, the DNA is TGTGCCAGCAGCTGGGAGGAGTTGCCCCTCGAGCAGTACTTC. Its protein product is CASSWEELPLEQYF.

A word on this clonotype: A clone one base away is much larger, so this may be a read error. V is TRBV7-9 and J is TRBJ2-7; D not certain. This CDR3 is 11 amino acids long. Trimming pared 5 bases from V and 5 bases from J, leaving 7 bases between. Germline lookup yields CDR1 SEHNR and CDR2 FQNEAQ (reference sequence). CDR3 residues: CASSRQDEQYF. The CDR3 region has the DNA TGTGCCAGCAGCCGACAAGACGAGCAGTACTTC. Full variable domain (rest looked up from reference TRBV7-9 and TRBJ2-7): DTGVSQNPRHKITKRGQNVTFRCDPISEHNRLYWYRQTLGQGPEFLTYFQNEAQLEKSRLLSDRFSAERPKGSFSTLEIQRTEQGDSAMYLCASSRQDEQYFGPGTRLTVT.

This chain joins TRBV7-9 and TRBJ2-6, with D unclear. The V end lost 2 bases, the J end lost 0 bases, and 11 bases lay between the germline ends. The CDR3 runs to 17 residues. CDR1 and CDR2 from the germline V gene are SEHNR and FQNEAQ (reference sequence). The CDR3 DNA sequence: TGTGCCAGCAGCTTAAGTGGTAGCTCCTCTGGGGCCAACGTCCTGACTTTC. This codes for CASSLSGSSSGANVLTF.

In this sample, this clonotype turned up many times. The chain joins TRBV9 to TRBJ1-2; TRBD1 aligns across 7 bases. V trimming: 4 bases; J trimming: 4 bases; junction bases outside the gene matches: 7. This CDR3 region has 14 residues. Germline CDR1 and CDR2: SGDLS and YYNGEE. The DNA of the CDR3 is TGTGCCAGCAGCCCGGGACAGTCCTCCTATGGCTACACCTTC. Translating it yields CASSPGQSSYGYTF.

The V gene is TRBV7-9, the J gene TRBJ1-1; D not certain. The germline V gene has CDR1 SEHNR and CDR2 FQNEAQ (reference sequence). The CDR3 is 14 residues long. Trimming removed 5 bases from V and 1 base from J, with 11 bases in between. The CDR3 DNA reads TGTGCCAGCAGCCTCGTTTGGGGGAACACTGAAGCTTTCTTT. Its translation is CASSLVWGNTEAFF.

In regard to this clonotype: One end of the junction does not line up with germline, which may come from a read error. The gene calls are TRBV19 and TRBJ2-7, with TRBD2 as a possible D gene (6 bases). This CDR3 has 14 amino acids. Germline values: CDR1 LNHDA, CDR2 SQIVND (reference sequence). The CDR3 DNA reads TGTGCCAGCAGTATCCGAGGGGACTCTTACGAGCAGTACTTC. This encodes CASSIRGDSYEQYF.

A few counts support this clonotype. The rearrangement uses TRBV13 and TRBJ1-1; D perhaps matches TRBD1 (6 bases). Germline values: CDR1 PRHDT, CDR2 FYEKMQ (reference sequence). The germline V and J ends were trimmed by 0 bases and 7 bases, with 12 bases remaining between them. The CDR3 has 14 amino acids. Written as DNA, the CDR3 is TGTGCCAGCAGCTTAGGGGCAGGGGACATTGAAGCTTTCTTT. As protein: CASSLGAGDIEAFF.

The V gene is TRBV20-1, the J gene TRBJ2-7; the D gene is possibly TRBD2 (7 bases). V gave up 1 base and J gave up 2 bases, with 12 bases separating them. Germline V gene data show CDR1 as DFQATT and CDR2 as SNEGSKA (reference sequence). The length of the CDR3 is 14 residues. CDR3 DNA sequence: TGCAGTGCTAGAGCGGGGGAGGGGGCCTACGAGCAGTACTTC. Translation gives CSARAGEGAYEQYF.

The V gene is TRBV25-1, the J gene TRBJ1-2; D uncertain. Trimming stripped 5 bases from V and 2 bases from J, with 12 bases between. The CDR3 length is 14 residues. Germline V gene sequence: CDR1 MGHDK, CDR2 SYGVNS. Here the CDR3 reads CASSPGDSNYGYTF. For the CDR3, the DNA is TGTGCCAGCAGTCCAGGCGACTCGAACTATGGCTACACCTTC.

With respect to this clonotype: A much larger clone lies a single base off, so this may be a read error. V gene TRBV20-1 combines with J gene TRBJ2-7; 8 nucleotides match TRBD1. The CDR3 length is 15 residues. Germline CDR1 and CDR2: DFQATT and SNEGSKA (reference sequence). The CDR3 DNA reads as TGCAGTGCCGAAGGGGCTAAGGACAGGGTCTACGAGCAGCACTTC. Protein product: CSAEGAKDRVYEQHF.

This clonotype has a count of ten or more. V usage is TRBV29-1 and J usage is TRBJ1-3; TRBD1 agrees at 12 bases. CDR1 and CDR2 from the germline V gene are SQVTM and ANQGSEA. The CDR3 runs to 13 residues. Trimming at V came to 5 bases and at J to 7 bases, leaving 3 bases not matched to a gene. CDR3 in DNA: TGCAGCGTTAGGGGACAGGGGGCGAACACCATATATTTT. This translates into CSVRGQGANTIYF.